These 3 T cell receptor beta chains originate from one sample sequenced in a study of cytomegalovirus exposure and HLA in healthy donors. PCR employed 60 Vbeta and 13 Jbeta primers. Data came from immunoSEQ multiplex PCR; TCRdb stores just in-frame clones and leaves some out. The sample holds about 150,000 clones, 60% to 85% seen once. Sequencing input: PBMCs. Receptor source: a woman in her forties or fifties in good health and CMV-seropositive.

This clone was picked up a small number of times. This chain joins TRBV19 and TRBJ1-2, with D unclear. Germline V gene sequence: CDR1 LNHDA, CDR2 SQIVND (reference sequence). With 4 bases removed from V and 4 bases from J, the gap between germline ends came to 10 bases. CDR3 length equals 13 residues. CDR3 loop: CASSRGVPYGYTF. The CDR3 DNA sequence: TGTGCCAGTAGTAGGGGAGTCCCCTATGGCTACACCTTC.

Concerning this clone: The same CDR3 arises from other DNA sequences in this sample as well. The genes are TRBV18 and TRBJ1-2; 9 bases agree with TRBD1. This CDR3 has 14 amino acids. Germline V gives CDR1 KGHSH, CDR2 LQKENI. V shed 1 base, J shed 6 bases, and the junction held 3 bases outside the gene matches. The CDR3 nucleotides read TGTGCCAGCTCACCACGACAGGGGGTGGATGGCTACACCTTC. Its translation is CASSPRQGVDGYTF.

The V and J genes are TRBV7-2 and TRBJ2-1, with D perhaps TRBD2 (6 bases). CDR3 length: 16 amino acids. Trimming removed 8 bases from V and 8 bases from J, with 25 bases in between. CDR1 and CDR2 from the germline V gene are SGHTA and FQGNSA. The CDR3 region is CASASTPLGGMYEQFF. CDR3 coding DNA: TGTGCCAGCGCCAGTACTCCCCTTGGGGGGATGTATGAGCAGTTCTTC.